These 32 T cell receptor beta chains were sequenced from one sample in a study of shared clonotypes between healthy human individuals. The repertoire was sequenced with immunoSEQ multiplex PCR; TCRdb's copy has only in-frame clones and lacks some. The sample lists around 1,900,000 clones, about 94% seen once, with more than 1.5% in the top ten. CD45RO-negative cells were positively selected for CCR7, leaving out terminally differentiated effector memory CD45RA+ cells. The sequencing sample was made of naive CD8+ T cells from PBMCs. Source of these receptors: a young man in good health. Some clones in this sample may be carry-over from other donors' samples.

The rearrangement uses TRBV6-1 and TRBJ2-1; 7 nucleotides match TRBD2. The CDR3 loop spans 15 amino acids. Looked up from germline, CDR1 is MNHNS and CDR2 is SASEGT. The trim removed 1 base at V and 12 bases at J, leaving 12 bases unmatched. The CDR3 DNA sequence: TGTGCCAGCAGTGAAGGGCTAGCGGTCCGAGGAGGGCAGTTCTTC. It yields the protein CASSEGLAVRGGQFF.

V gene TRBV2 combines with J gene TRBJ2-1; 7 bases are shared with TRBD2. This CDR3 region has 15 residues. V was clipped by 9 bases and J by 2 bases; unmatched bases: 10. Per the germline V gene, CDR1 is SNHLY and CDR2 is FYNNEI. The CDR3 DNA reads as TGTGCCAGGCGACTGACTAGCACCACCTACAATGAGCAGTTCTTC. This sequence encodes CARRLTSTTYNEQFF.

CDR3 region: CASSPFMNTEAFF. The CDR3 bases are TGTGCCAGCAGCCCTTTCATGAACACTGAAGCTTTCTTT. The rearrangement joins TRBV27 to TRBJ1-1; D not certain. From germline, CDR1 is MNHEY and CDR2 SMNVEV (reference sequence). This CDR3 contains 13 residues. V was clipped by 6 bases and J by 0 bases, with 8 bases between them.

This chain uses TRBV10-2 with TRBJ2-7, with TRBD1 matching over 7 bases. V gave up 4 bases and J gave up 0 bases; unmatched junction bases: 3. This CDR3 is built from 14 residues. CDR1 is WSHSY, CDR2 SAAADI, per germline. DNA for the CDR3: TGCGCCAGCAGTGTGGACAGGAGCTCCTACGAGCAGTACTTC. Residues: CASSVDRSSYEQYF.

The rearrangement links TRBV7-8 to TRBJ1-2; 10 bases are a match to TRBD1. Germline V gene data show CDR1 as SGHVS and CDR2 as FQNEAQ. The CDR3 covers 16 residues. V lost 3 bases, J lost 8 bases, and 12 bases stayed unmatched. CDR3 in DNA: TGTGCCAGCAGCTTCCGCCCCGGGACAGGGGTCGAGGGCTACACCTTC. Encoded protein: CASSFRPGTGVEGYTF.

The chain joins TRBV4-1 to TRBJ2-7; D gene ambiguous. This CDR3 region has 14 residues. Per the germline V gene, CDR1 is MGHRA and CDR2 is YSYEKL. V was trimmed by 4 bases and J by 0 bases, leaving 10 bases between them. The CDR3 bases are TGCGCCAGCAGCCCCCTTCAGAGCTCCTACGAGCAGTACTTC. This gives the protein CASSPLQSSYEQYF.

This clone was recorded only once. This sequence joins TRBV7-2 and TRBJ2-3, with D perhaps matching TRBD2 (6 bases). CDR1 and CDR2 from the germline V gene are SGHTA and FQGNSA. The CDR3 is 13 residues long. Trimming left V 6 bases short and J 8 bases short, with 15 bases between. CDR3 sequence reads: CASRDPPGVTQYF. The CDR3 DNA is TGTGCCAGCAGAGACCCGCCGGGGGTTACGCAGTATTTT.

The CDR3 region has the DNA TGCAGCGTCCGGGACGTCAAAAACATTCAGTACTTC. Protein product: CSVRDVKNIQYF. This chain connects TRBV29-1 to TRBJ2-4; D tentatively reads TRBD1 or TRBD2 (5 bases each). V dropped 6 bases and J dropped 3 bases, with 9 bases sitting between them. The germline CDR1 and CDR2 sequences are SQVTM and ANQGSEA. The CDR3 contains 12 residues.

This chain joins TRBV6-5 and TRBJ1-1; 7 bases are a match to TRBD1. The CDR3 loop spans 15 amino acids. Trimming cost V 2 bases and J 2 bases; bases outside gene matches: 5. Germline V gene sequence: CDR1 MNHEY, CDR2 SVGAGI. The CDR3 loop reads CASSYARQGNTEAFF. DNA for the CDR3: TGTGCCAGCAGTTACGCCAGACAGGGAAACACTGAAGCTTTCTTT.

The chain is built from TRBV9 and TRBJ1-2; D gene ambiguous. From germline, CDR1 is SGDLS and CDR2 YYNGEE. Trimming removed 3 bases at V and 2 bases at J, with 20 bases between. The CDR3 sequence is 17 residues long. For the CDR3, the DNA is TGTGCCAGCAGCGCCCTGGGAAAAGATTCCAGGAACTATGGCTACACCTTC. Its protein is CASSALGKDSRNYGYTF.

The chain employs TRBV2 and TRBJ1-2; possible D gene TRBD1, 5 bases. The V end was cut by 7 bases, the J end by 4 bases, with 13 bases between. This CDR3 spans 13 amino acids. CDR1 and CDR2 (germline): SNHLY, FYNNEI. CDR3 coding DNA: TGTGCCAGCAATAACCGGGGGTCCTATGGCTACACCTTC. This codes for CASNNRGSYGYTF.

In its sample, this clone was seen once. As DNA, the CDR3 is TGTGCCAGCAGCTCTCGACTAGCGGGATTATTAGAGACCCAGTACTTC. It codes for CASSSRLAGLLETQYF. This rearrangement joins TRBV13 to TRBJ2-5; 11 bases line up with TRBD2. The CDR3 has 16 amino acids. Germline V gene data show CDR1 as PRHDT and CDR2 as FYEKMQ (reference sequence). V lost 4 bases and J lost 4; bases outside the gene matches: 8.

This clone occurred a few times. V gene TRBV2 combines with J gene TRBJ1-3; no firm D call. CDR3 length equals 14 residues. V was pared by 4 bases and J by 0 bases, with 7 bases between. CDR1 is SNHLY, CDR2 FYNNEI, per germline. CDR3 sequence reads: CASSVGLSGNTIYF. CDR3 DNA: TGTGCCAGCAGTGTGGGCCTCTCTGGAAACACCATATATTTT.

The chain recombines TRBV7-6 with TRBJ1-4; 10 nucleotides agree with TRBD1. The V segment lost 4 bases and the J segment 8 bases; nucleotides outside the gene matches: 13. The CDR3 totals 17 residues. Germline V CDR1 and CDR2: SGHVS, FNYEAQ. The CDR3 region is CASSSGTGVQSREKLFF. DNA of the CDR3: TGTGCCAGCAGCTCAGGGACAGGGGTGCAGAGTCGGGAAAAACTGTTTTTT.

The rearrangement joins TRBV30 to TRBJ1-6; a weak D match, TRBD1 (6 bases). V was shortened by 5 bases and J by 0 bases, with 14 bases between the two germline ends. The CDR3 length is 16 residues. Germline V gives CDR1 GTSNPN, CDR2 SVGIG (reference sequence). In DNA, the CDR3 is TGTGCCTGGGAAGGGGGTTTGAGCTCCTATAATTCACCCCTCCACTTT. Protein sequence: CAWEGGLSSYNSPLHF.

This rearrangement joins TRBV2 to TRBJ2-7; D may be TRBD2 (6 bases). The CDR3 has 13 residues. From germline, CDR1 is SNHLY and CDR2 FYNNEI. V was shortened by 7 bases and J by 4 bases, with 14 bases between the two germline ends. Written as DNA, the CDR3 is TGTGCCAGCACACCGGGACTCGCGTACGAGCAGTACTTC. Translation gives CASTPGLAYEQYF.

The rearrangement links TRBV7-9 to TRBJ1-1; TRBD1 agrees at 7 bases. V was pared by 6 bases and J by 4 bases, with 8 bases of the junction left unmatched. Germline CDR1 SEHNR, CDR2 FQNEAQ (reference sequence). The length of the CDR3 is 14 residues. CDR3 in DNA: TGTGCCAGCAGAGGGACAGATCGGGGCACTGAAGCTTTCTTT. It encodes CASRGTDRGTEAFF.

This chain joins TRBV9 and TRBJ2-2, with a weak D call TRBD1 (6 bases). The CDR3 has 12 amino acids. With 4 bases removed from V and 9 bases from J, the gap between germline ends came to 10 bases. From germline, CDR1 is SGDLS and CDR2 YYNGEE. In DNA form, the CDR3 reads TGTGCCAGCAGCAAACAGGGAAGGGAGCTGTTTTTT. This codes for CASSKQGRELFF.

This chain uses TRBV7-6 with TRBJ2-7; 9 nucleotides match TRBD1. V gave up 3 bases and J gave up 3 bases; unmatched junction bases: 6. CDR1 SGHVS and CDR2 FNYEAQ come from the germline V gene. The CDR3 length is 15 residues. The CDR3 region has the DNA TGTGCCAGCAGCTTCGGTGGACAGGGGAGCTACGAGCAGTACTTC. The encoded protein is CASSFGGQGSYEQYF. Variable domain in full (rest from reference TRBV7-6 and TRBJ2-7): GAGVSQSPRYKVTKRGQDVALRCDPISGHVSLYWYRQALGQGPEFLTYFNYEAQQDKSGLPNDRFSAERPEGSISTLTIQRTEQRDSAMYRCASSFGGQGSYEQYFGPGTRLTVT.

The rearrangement links TRBV7-9 to TRBJ2-7, with 8 bases matching TRBD2. V was pared by 4 bases and J by 6 bases, with 8 bases of the junction left unmatched. Per germline, CDR1 SEHNR and CDR2 FQNEAQ (reference sequence). CDR3 length: 14 amino acids. This CDR3 reads CASSSASGLGEQYF. Here the CDR3 DNA reads TGTGCCAGCAGCTCCGCCTCGGGACTAGGCGAGCAGTACTTC.

The V and J genes are TRBV27 and TRBJ2-7; D is unclear. Germline V gives CDR1 MNHEY, CDR2 SMNVEV (reference sequence). V was trimmed by 5 bases and J by 5 bases, leaving 22 bases between them. There are 16 residues in the CDR3. The CDR3 region has the DNA TGTGCCAGCAGTCCCCAGTGGGTTCGCCCCATCCACGAGCAGTACTTC. It yields the protein CASSPQWVRPIHEQYF.

The V call is TRBV28, the J call TRBJ1-3; perhaps TRBD1 as D (6 bases). The length of the CDR3 is 13 residues. Germline V gene lookup returns CDR1 MDHEN and CDR2 SYDVKM. The germline V and J ends were trimmed by 3 bases and 5 bases, with 8 bases remaining between them. CDR3 coding DNA: TGTGCCAGCAGTTTCAGGGGTAGAAACACCATATATTTT. Translating gives CASSFRGRNTIYF.

This clone was picked up one time. The chain recombines TRBV28 with TRBJ1-1; D remains unclear. CDR3 length: 15 residues. CDR1 is MDHEN and CDR2 is SYDVKM in the germline V gene. Trimming stripped 3 bases from V and 4 bases from J, with 15 bases between. CDR3 sequence reads: CASSLNRPTSTEAFF. As DNA, the CDR3 is TGTGCCAGCAGTTTGAATCGGCCTACCAGCACTGAAGCTTTCTTT. The full variable domain, its missing parts supplied by reference TRBV28 and TRBJ1-1, is DVKVTQSSRYLVKRTGEKVFLECVQDMDHENMFWYRQDPGLGLRLIYFSYDVKMKEKGDIPEGYSVSREKKERFSLILESASTNQTSMYLCASSLNRPTSTEAFFGQGTRLTVV.

The chain couples TRBV27 to TRBJ2-1; TRBD2 is a possible D gene (6 bases). Deletions cut 8 bases from V and 6 bases from J, with 17 bases between. This CDR3 is 14 amino acids long. CDR1 is MNHEY, CDR2 SMNVEV, per germline (reference sequence). CDR3 residues: CASVVRAGSNEQFF. The CDR3 DNA sequence: TGTGCCAGCGTGGTAAGGGCCGGGAGCAATGAGCAGTTCTTC.

The CDR3 loop is CASSLTPYNEQFF. DNA of the CDR3: TGTGCCAGCAGCCTTACCCCCTACAATGAGCAGTTCTTC. The J gene is TRBJ2-1, the V gene TRBV14; unclear D gene. CDR3 length: 13 residues. Trimming pared 4 bases from V and 2 bases from J, leaving 6 bases between. Per the germline V gene, CDR1 is SGHDN and CDR2 is FVKESK.

This clone was seen just once. The chain carries TRBV15 and TRBJ1-1; no reliable D call. The V end lost 6 bases, the J end lost 0 bases, and 14 bases lay between the germline ends. CDR1 is LNHNV and CDR2 is YYDKDF in the germline V gene (reference sequence). The CDR3 is made up of 15 amino acids. The DNA for the CDR3 is TGTGCCACCAGAGAGAGAGACCGCATGAACACTGAAGCTTTCTTT. Translating it yields CATRERDRMNTEAFF.

This clone occurred once. The V gene is TRBV7-9, the J gene TRBJ2-5; D is possibly TRBD1 (6 bases). Germline loops: CDR1 SEHNR, CDR2 FQNEAQ (reference sequence). Between the trimmed V and J ends, which lost 5 bases and 2 bases, there was a span of 15 bases. The CDR3 spans 15 residues. CDR3 nucleotides: TGTGCCAGCAGCCCATACCGGACAGAGCAAGAGACCCAGTACTTC. It translates to CASSPYRTEQETQYF.

The chain joins TRBV28 to TRBJ2-3; 8 bases fit TRBD1. The V segment lost 6 bases and the J segment 4 bases; nucleotides outside the gene matches: 6. The length of the CDR3 is 14 residues. CDR1 MDHEN and CDR2 SYDVKM come from the germline V gene. The chain's CDR3 is CASSPTGAADTQYF. The CDR3 DNA reads as TGTGCCAGCAGCCCGACAGGGGCCGCAGATACGCAGTATTTT.

The chain employs TRBV28 and TRBJ2-7; possibly TRBD1 for D (6 bases). This CDR3 comprises 16 residues. CDR1 is MDHEN and CDR2 is SYDVKM in the germline V gene. Between the trimmed V and J ends, which lost 6 bases and 3 bases, there was a span of 21 bases. CDR3 DNA sequence: TGTGCCAGCAGCATAACAGGGATGCGAAATAACTACGAGCAGTACTTC. As protein: CASSITGMRNNYEQYF.

The chain carries TRBV5-8 and TRBJ2-5; 14 nucleotides align to TRBD2. Germline V gives CDR1 SGHTS, CDR2 YDEGEE. V gave up 5 bases and J gave up 4 bases; unmatched junction bases: 7. This CDR3 has 16 residues. Here the CDR3 reads CASSLTSGRVIETQYF. Written as DNA, the CDR3 is TGTGCCAGCAGTTTGACTAGCGGGAGGGTGATAGAGACCCAGTACTTC. Full variable domain (remainder filled in from reference TRBV5-8 and TRBJ2-5): EAGVTQSPTHLIKTRGQQATLRCSPISGHTSVYWYQQALGLGLQFLLWYDEGEERNRGNFPPRFSGRQFPNYSSELNVNALELEDSALYLCASSLTSGRVIETQYFGPGTRLLVL.

Turning to this clone: The sample contains more than one DNA sequence encoding this CDR3. The gene calls are TRBV4-3 and TRBJ1-4; 8 bases line up with TRBD1. CDR1 and CDR2 (germline): LGHNA, YSLEER. Trimming cost V 1 base and J 3 bases; bases outside gene matches: 1. The CDR3 covers 15 residues. CDR3: CASSQGTGSNEKLFF. Written as DNA, the CDR3 is TGCGCCAGCAGCCAAGGGACAGGGTCTAATGAAAAACTGTTTTTT.

The J gene is TRBJ1-2, the V gene TRBV29-1, with a tentative D call TRBD1 (6 bases). V was trimmed by 4 bases and J by 3 bases, leaving 12 bases between them. Germline V gene lookup returns CDR1 SQVTM and CDR2 ANQGSEA. The CDR3 has 13 amino acids. CDR3: CSVVAGGDYGYTF. The CDR3 DNA reads TGCAGCGTTGTTGCGGGGGGCGACTATGGCTACACCTTC.